This T cell receptor (beta chain) came from a study of T cells after yellow fever vaccination. Overall study: Fractions of low cell number were prepared using SMART-Seq v4 Ultra Low Input.

This clonotype appeared many times. Its antigen remains unknown. The CDR3 is 16 residues long. In germline, CDR1 is ENHRY, CDR2 SYGVKD. Between the trimmed V and J ends, which lost 6 bases and 0 bases, there was a span of 15 bases. Synthesis of TCR cDNA relied on 5'RACE template switching, which attached a universal primer site and UMIs. TCRdb used MiXCR to reprocess the 5' RACE reads, holding one entry per CDR3 protein. This sample has some 160,000 distinct CDR3 sequences; around 7.2% occur once, and the top ten carry 2.5% to 3%. Regarding the study as a whole: Most clones from primary vaccination resurfaced after the booster (96% CD4, about 91% CD8). Of the clonotypes, a small share occurred in both CD4 and CD8 compartments.

The sample in question was CD4+ T cells sorted from PBMCs, obtained 4 to 5 days after the first yellow fever vaccination. The receptor comes from a man aged 18 to 30 who received the YFV17D yellow fever vaccine. The chain joins TRBV10-3 to TRBJ2-1; perhaps D is TRBD1 or TRBD2 (5 bases each). DNA of the CDR3: TGTGCCATCAGGATTCGAGGGGTTGGCTCCTACAATGAGCAGTTCTTC. Translating gives CAIRIRGVGSYNEQFF.